The 3 T cell receptor beta chains below come from one sample, sequenced in a study of blood T cell repertoires in COVID-19. The method was immunoSEQ multiplex PCR; TCRdb's version includes in-frame clones alone and lacks a portion of them. The sample contains roughly 200,000 clones, 80% to 90% of which appear only once. Specimen: PBMCs or T cells enriched from blood (not recorded which). These receptors were obtained from a woman between 45 and 65 years old in a cohort exposed to, infected with or recovered from COVID-19 (not recorded which).

This clone showed up just once. The chain links TRBV4-2 to TRBJ1-2; D might be TRBD1 (6 bases). Trimming removed 2 bases at V and 2 bases at J, with 12 bases between. Germline lookup yields CDR1 LGHNA and CDR2 YNFKEQ. The CDR3 spans 15 residues. The CDR3 sequence: CASSQSSGQNYGYTF. The CDR3 DNA follows: TGTGCCAGCAGCCAATCGTCCGGACAGAACTATGGCTACACCTTC.

The gene calls are TRBV29-1 and TRBJ1-1, with D uncertain. This CDR3 has 13 amino acids. V was shortened by 3 bases and J by 1 base, with 9 bases between the two germline ends. Germline V gene sequence: CDR1 SQVTM, CDR2 ANQGSEA. CDR3 protein: CSVEAQTNTEAFF. Written as DNA, the CDR3 is TGCAGCGTTGAGGCACAAACGAACACTGAAGCTTTCTTT.

CDR3 residues: CASSQAIGLAGGTGELFF. CDR3 coding DNA: TGTGCCAGCAGCCAAGCGATAGGACTAGCGGGGGGGACCGGGGAGCTGTTTTTT. The chain is built from TRBV4-2 and TRBJ2-2; 15 nucleotides line up with TRBD2. Germline V lookup: CDR1 LGHNA, CDR2 YNFKEQ. The CDR3 contains 18 residues. V lost 1 base to trimming and J lost 5 bases; unmatched junction nucleotides: 5.